Listed below are T cell receptor beta chains from one sample, sequenced in a study of shared clonotypes between healthy human individuals. Sequenced by immunoSEQ multiplex PCR; TCRdb stores in-frame clones only, minus some. The sample gives about 1.5 million clones, roughly 95% of which show up once; about 1% is in the top ten. The specimen was naive CD4+ T cells sorted from blood. Every receptor here comes from a man aged 25-40 years in good health. The CDR3 runs from the conserved cysteine through the conserved F or W. D genes are given only for firm matches. Clone size is shown for a subset of rows, as once, few, many or a class of expanded clone.

j_call: TRBJ2-5; v_call: TRBV6-5; clone_size: NA; d_call: TRBD2; cdr3_aa: CASSLDAGVETQYF; cdr3_nt: TGTGCCAGCAGCCTCGACGCGGGAGTGGAGACCCAGTACTTC
j_call: TRBJ2-3; v_call: TRBV27; clone_size: NA; d_call: NA; cdr3_aa: CASSSGRVADTQYF; cdr3_nt: TGTGCCAGCAGTTCCGGGAGAGTCGCAGATACGCAGTATTTT
j_call: TRBJ2-1; v_call: TRBV4-3; clone_size: NA; d_call: TRBD2; cdr3_aa: CASSQVEGRGLQFF; cdr3_nt: TGCGCCAGCAGCCAAGTGGAGGGGAGGGGCCTCCAGTTCTTC
j_call: TRBJ1-2; v_call: TRBV7-8; clone_size: NA; d_call: TRBD1; cdr3_aa: CASSPTGAGYGYTF; cdr3_nt: TGTGCCAGCAGCCCGACAGGGGCTGGGTATGGCTACACCTTC
j_call: TRBJ1-5; v_call: TRBV18; clone_size: NA; d_call: TRBD1; cdr3_aa: CASSPDRGNQPQHF; cdr3_nt: TGTGCCAGCTCACCAGACAGGGGCAATCAGCCCCAGCATTTT
j_call: TRBJ2-3; v_call: TRBV19; clone_size: NA; d_call: TRBD1; cdr3_aa: CASSPDRGTDTQYF; cdr3_nt: TGTGCCAGTAGCCCAGACAGGGGAACAGATACGCAGTATTTT
j_call: TRBJ1-5; v_call: TRBV28; clone_size: NA; d_call: NA; cdr3_aa: CASSVKYQPQHF; cdr3_nt: TGTGCCAGCAGTGTTAAATATCAGCCCCAGCATTTT
j_call: TRBJ2-1; v_call: TRBV2; clone_size: NA; d_call: NA; cdr3_aa: CASRGVHRLSSYNEQFF; cdr3_nt: TGTGCCAGCAGGGGGGTACACCGTCTAAGCTCCTACAATGAGCAGTTCTTC
j_call: TRBJ2-5; v_call: TRBV18; clone_size: NA; d_call: NA; cdr3_aa: CASSEETQYF; cdr3_nt: TGTGCCAGCTCAGAAGAGACCCAGTACTTC
j_call: TRBJ2-5; v_call: TRBV27; clone_size: NA; d_call: NA; cdr3_aa: CATAWGSQETQYF; cdr3_nt: TGTGCCACCGCATGGGGCAGTCAAGAGACCCAGTACTTC
j_call: TRBJ1-2; v_call: TRBV5-1; clone_size: NA; d_call: TRBD1; cdr3_aa: CASSSPGQGAYGYTF; cdr3_nt: TGCGCCAGCAGCTCTCCGGGACAGGGGGCGTATGGCTACACCTTC
j_call: TRBJ2-7; v_call: TRBV14; clone_size: NA; d_call: NA; cdr3_aa: CASSQFSEQYF; cdr3_nt: TGTGCCAGCAGCCAATTTTCCGAGCAGTACTTC
j_call: TRBJ1-3; v_call: TRBV9; clone_size: NA; d_call: NA; cdr3_aa: CASSVGTKKGNTIYF; cdr3_nt: TGTGCCAGCAGCGTGGGGACGAAGAAAGGAAACACCATATATTTT
j_call: TRBJ2-7; v_call: TRBV4-1; clone_size: NA; d_call: TRBD1; cdr3_aa: CASSQNAGQGPFEQYF; cdr3_nt: TGCGCCAGCAGCCAAAACGCGGGACAGGGCCCTTTCGAGCAGTACTTC
j_call: TRBJ1-4; v_call: TRBV9; clone_size: NA; d_call: NA; cdr3_aa: CASSWGSSNEKLFF; cdr3_nt: TGTGCCAGCAGTTGGGGTTCCTCTAATGAAAAACTGTTTTTT
j_call: TRBJ2-5; v_call: TRBV29-1; clone_size: NA; d_call: NA; cdr3_aa: CSVAEGRETQYF; cdr3_nt: TGCAGCGTTGCTGAAGGGAGGGAGACCCAGTACTTC
j_call: TRBJ2-7; v_call: TRBV19; clone_size: NA; d_call: NA; cdr3_aa: CASSIGTEPYEQYF; cdr3_nt: TGTGCCAGTAGTATAGGGACAGAACCCTACGAGCAGTACTTC
j_call: TRBJ2-7; v_call: TRBV6-6; clone_size: NA; d_call: NA; cdr3_aa: CASSPGTPNYEQYF; cdr3_nt: TGTGCCAGCAGTCCTGGGACACCTAACTACGAGCAGTACTTC
j_call: TRBJ2-2; v_call: TRBV28; clone_size: NA; d_call: NA; cdr3_aa: CASSLTGELFF; cdr3_nt: TGTGCCAGCAGTCTAACCGGGGAGCTGTTTTTT
j_call: TRBJ2-3; v_call: TRBV20-1; clone_size: NA; d_call: NA; cdr3_aa: CSGETADTQYF; cdr3_nt: TGCAGTGGGGAGACGGCAGATACGCAGTATTTT
j_call: TRBJ1-2; v_call: TRBV15; clone_size: NA; d_call: NA; cdr3_aa: CATSLPPGTPYGYTF; cdr3_nt: TGTGCCACCAGCCTCCCCCCAGGGACCCCCTATGGCTACACCTTC
j_call: TRBJ2-5; v_call: TRBV10-1; clone_size: NA; d_call: NA; cdr3_aa: CASSPGTLGRETQYF; cdr3_nt: TGCGCCAGCAGCCCCGGGACACTGGGTCGGGAGACCCAGTACTTC
j_call: TRBJ1-5; v_call: TRBV28; clone_size: NA; d_call: NA; cdr3_aa: CASSLSDRLGPQHF; cdr3_nt: TGTGCCAGCAGTTTATCCGACAGGTTGGGGCCCCAGCATTTT
j_call: TRBJ2-3; v_call: TRBV28; clone_size: once; d_call: TRBD2; cdr3_aa: CASSLYGGRAPDTQYF; cdr3_nt: TGTGCCAGCAGTTTATACGGCGGGAGGGCCCCGGATACGCAGTATTTT
j_call: TRBJ2-3; v_call: TRBV10-3; clone_size: NA; d_call: TRBD2; cdr3_aa: CATVAGKGTDTQYF; cdr3_nt: TGTGCCACGGTAGCGGGAAAGGGAACAGATACGCAGTATTTT
j_call: TRBJ2-7; v_call: TRBV5-8; clone_size: NA; d_call: TRBD2; cdr3_aa: CASSSRRQSGRPWYEQYF; cdr3_nt: TGTGCCAGCAGTTCTAGGCGCCAAAGCGGGAGGCCTTGGTACGAGCAGTACTTC
j_call: TRBJ2-1; v_call: TRBV7-2; clone_size: NA; d_call: TRBD1; cdr3_aa: CASRRTGVDEQFF; cdr3_nt: TGTGCCAGCAGGCGAACAGGGGTGGATGAGCAGTTCTTC
j_call: TRBJ2-1; v_call: TRBV5-1; clone_size: NA; d_call: NA; cdr3_aa: CASSLEGSNYNEQFF; cdr3_nt: TGCGCCAGCAGCTTGGAAGGTAGCAACTACAATGAGCAGTTCTTC
j_call: TRBJ2-7; v_call: TRBV5-1; clone_size: NA; d_call: TRBD1; cdr3_aa: CASSSSQGTDEQYF; cdr3_nt: TGCGCCAGCAGCTCCTCACAGGGGACCGACGAGCAGTACTTC
j_call: TRBJ1-4; v_call: TRBV18; clone_size: NA; d_call: TRBD1; cdr3_aa: CASSPRGQATNEKLFF; cdr3_nt: TGTGCCAGCTCACCCCGGGGACAGGCAACTAATGAAAAACTGTTTTTT
j_call: TRBJ2-3; v_call: TRBV9; clone_size: NA; d_call: NA; cdr3_aa: CASSVGGAGGPTQYF; cdr3_nt: TGTGCCAGCAGCGTAGGAGGGGCCGGGGGCCCCACGCAGTATTTT
j_call: TRBJ2-4; v_call: TRBV11-2; clone_size: NA; d_call: NA; cdr3_aa: CACNLGTKNIQYF; cdr3_nt: TGTGCCTGCAACCTAGGGACCAAAAACATTCAGTACTTC
j_call: TRBJ2-5; v_call: TRBV25-1; clone_size: NA; d_call: NA; cdr3_aa: CASSESQRAGIAETQYF; cdr3_nt: TGTGCCAGCAGTGAATCCCAGCGGGCGGGTATCGCGGAGACCCAGTACTTC
j_call: TRBJ2-7; v_call: TRBV7-6; clone_size: NA; d_call: NA; cdr3_aa: CASSNGPNYEQYF; cdr3_nt: TGTGCCAGCAGCAACGGACCGAACTACGAGCAGTACTTC
j_call: TRBJ2-7; v_call: TRBV28; clone_size: NA; d_call: NA; cdr3_aa: CASSLSLSGGGDSYEQYF; cdr3_nt: TGTGCCAGCAGTTTATCCCTCTCAGGGGGAGGGGATTCCTACGAGCAGTACTTC
j_call: TRBJ2-7; v_call: TRBV6-1; clone_size: NA; d_call: NA; cdr3_aa: CANSRGTSSYEQYF; cdr3_nt: TGTGCCAATTCCAGGGGGACTAGCTCCTACGAGCAGTACTTC
j_call: TRBJ2-7; v_call: TRBV5-1; clone_size: NA; d_call: NA; cdr3_aa: CASSLGELSGQYF; cdr3_nt: TGCGCCAGCAGCTTGGGAGAACTATCGGGGCAGTACTTC
j_call: TRBJ1-1; v_call: TRBV29-1; clone_size: NA; d_call: NA; cdr3_aa: CSVVRQPNTEAFF; cdr3_nt: TGCAGCGTTGTGAGACAGCCGAACACTGAAGCTTTCTTT
j_call: TRBJ2-2; v_call: TRBV6-5; clone_size: NA; d_call: TRBD2; cdr3_aa: CASSLAGVRTGELFF; cdr3_nt: TGTGCCAGCAGTTTAGCGGGAGTACGTACCGGGGAGCTGTTTTTT
j_call: TRBJ2-1; v_call: TRBV4-2; clone_size: NA; d_call: NA; cdr3_aa: CASSQVRSSAYNEQFF; cdr3_nt: TGTGCCAGCAGCCAAGTAAGGAGTAGCGCATACAATGAGCAGTTCTTC
j_call: TRBJ2-7; v_call: TRBV5-1; clone_size: NA; d_call: TRBD2; cdr3_aa: CASSLLAGGPVEQYF; cdr3_nt: TGCGCCAGCAGCTTGCTAGCGGGAGGGCCTGTCGAGCAGTACTTC
j_call: TRBJ2-1; v_call: TRBV19; clone_size: NA; d_call: NA; cdr3_aa: CASSMVGRISAYNEQFF; cdr3_nt: TGTGCCAGTAGTATGGTAGGCCGGATATCGGCCTACAATGAGCAGTTCTTC
j_call: TRBJ2-1; v_call: TRBV19; clone_size: NA; d_call: NA; cdr3_aa: CASSIPSGLSYNEQFF; cdr3_nt: TGTGCCAGTAGTATCCCCTCGGGCCTCTCCTACAATGAGCAGTTCTTC
j_call: TRBJ1-2; v_call: TRBV7-2; clone_size: NA; d_call: NA; cdr3_aa: CASSLIQGGYGYTF; cdr3_nt: TGTGCCAGCAGCTTGATCCAGGGTGGCTATGGCTACACCTTC